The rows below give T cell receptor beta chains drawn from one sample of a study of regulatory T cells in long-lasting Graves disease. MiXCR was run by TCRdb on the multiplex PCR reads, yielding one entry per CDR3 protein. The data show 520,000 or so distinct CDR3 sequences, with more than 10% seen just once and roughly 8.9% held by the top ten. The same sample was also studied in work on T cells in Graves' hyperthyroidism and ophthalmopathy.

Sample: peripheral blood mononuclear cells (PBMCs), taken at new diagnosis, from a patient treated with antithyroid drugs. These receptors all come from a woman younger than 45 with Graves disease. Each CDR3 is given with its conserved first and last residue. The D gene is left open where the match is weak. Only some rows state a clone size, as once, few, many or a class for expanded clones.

CDR3nt: TGCAGCGTTGTTGGCATGCAGGGCGAAGGATATGGCTACACCTTC; CDR3aa: CSVVGMQGEGYGYTF; d_gene: -; abundance: many; j_gene: TRBJ1-2; v_gene: TRBV29-1
CDR3nt: TGCAGTGCTAGAGAGGGGGGGAAGGAAGCTTTCTTT; CDR3aa: CSAREGGKEAFF; d_gene: -; abundance: -; j_gene: TRBJ1-1; v_gene: TRBV20-1
CDR3nt: TGTGCCAGCAGCTGGGCGGGAGACTCAGATACGCAGTATTTT; CDR3aa: CASSWAGDSDTQYF; d_gene: TRBD2; abundance: many; j_gene: TRBJ2-3; v_gene: TRBV5-6
CDR3nt: TGTGCCAGCTCACCACTCACAGGGCCAACATACGAGCAGTACTTC; CDR3aa: CASSPLTGPTYEQYF; d_gene: -; abundance: many; j_gene: TRBJ2-7; v_gene: TRBV18
CDR3nt: TGTGCCTGGAGCGCGGGACGGCTGAACACTGAAGCTTTCTTT; CDR3aa: CAWSAGRLNTEAFF; d_gene: -; abundance: many; j_gene: TRBJ1-1; v_gene: TRBV30
CDR3nt: TGTGCCAGCAGCTTCCTTAGGGGGAGTTCGAACAATGAGCAGTTCTTC; CDR3aa: CASSFLRGSSNNEQFF; d_gene: -; abundance: -; j_gene: TRBJ2-1; v_gene: TRBV5-4
CDR3nt: TGTGCCAGTAGTAAGGGAGCGGGAGGATTCTACGAGCAGTACTTC; CDR3aa: CASSKGAGGFYEQYF; d_gene: TRBD2; abundance: -; j_gene: TRBJ2-7; v_gene: TRBV19
CDR3nt: TGTGCCAGCAGCTTGGACCGGGACAGTTCACCCCTCCACTTT; CDR3aa: CASSLDRDSSPLHF; d_gene: TRBD1; abundance: few; j_gene: TRBJ1-6; v_gene: TRBV5-5
CDR3nt: TGTGCCAGCAGCTTAGTTGTTGGGACCGGGGAGCTGTTTTTT; CDR3aa: CASSLVVGTGELFF; d_gene: -; abundance: many; j_gene: TRBJ2-2; v_gene: TRBV11-2
CDR3nt: TGTGCCAGCAGTTTAGGGGCTGAGGGTGAAAAACTGTTTTTT; CDR3aa: CASSLGAEGEKLFF; d_gene: -; abundance: few; j_gene: TRBJ1-4; v_gene: TRBV28
CDR3nt: TGTGCCAGCAGTTACCCGTCGCCTGGCAGCCCGCGAAATCAGCCCCAGCATTTT; CDR3aa: CASSYPSPGSPRNQPQHF; d_gene: -; abundance: many; j_gene: TRBJ1-5; v_gene: TRBV6-5
CDR3nt: TGTGCCAGCAGCTTCGGTCGGGAGGGGTACAATGAGCAGTTCTTC; CDR3aa: CASSFGREGYNEQFF; d_gene: TRBD2; abundance: many; j_gene: TRBJ2-1; v_gene: TRBV11-2
CDR3nt: TGCGCCAGCAGCTTGGTGGGGAGCGACACTGAAGCTTTCTTT; CDR3aa: CASSLVGSDTEAFF; d_gene: -; abundance: many; j_gene: TRBJ1-1; v_gene: TRBV5-1